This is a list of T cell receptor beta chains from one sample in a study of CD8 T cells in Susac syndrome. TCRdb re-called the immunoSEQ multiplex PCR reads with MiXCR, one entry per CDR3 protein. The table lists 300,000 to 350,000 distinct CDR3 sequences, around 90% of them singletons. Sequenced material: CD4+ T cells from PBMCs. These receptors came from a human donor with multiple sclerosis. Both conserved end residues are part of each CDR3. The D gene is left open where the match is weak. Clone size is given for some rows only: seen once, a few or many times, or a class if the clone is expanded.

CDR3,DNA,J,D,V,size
CASSQVTINEQFF,TGTGCCAGCAGCCAAGTGACTATCAATGAGCAGTTCTTC,TRBJ2-1,.,TRBV3-1,.
CASRISILNTEAFF,TGTGCCAGCAGGATCTCCATCCTGAACACTGAAGCTTTCTTT,TRBJ1-1,.,TRBV12-3/TRBV12-4,.
CASSLGSDSPQETQYF,TGCGCCAGCAGCTTGGGCTCGGACAGCCCTCAAGAGACCCAGTACTTC,TRBJ2-5,.,TRBV5-1,.
CASSLGQGVHDEQYF,TGTGCCAGCAGCTTGGGACAGGGGGTTCACGACGAGCAGTACTTC,TRBJ2-7,TRBD1,TRBV5-4,.
CASSFARAQGNYGYTF,TGTGCCAGCAGTTTTGCCCGGGCACAGGGGAACTATGGCTACACCTTC,TRBJ1-2,TRBD1,TRBV28,.
CATHPGTGGLLGEQYF,TGTGCCACACACCCAGGGACTGGAGGATTGCTGGGCGAGCAGTACTTC,TRBJ2-7,.,TRBV27,.
CASSQHLRSRRERGNTIYF,TGCGCCAGCAGCCAACATCTTCGTTCTCGTCGTGAAAGGGGAAACACCATATATTTT,TRBJ1-3,.,TRBV4-1,.
CASSASGGAAVTQYF,TGTGCCAGCAGCGCGAGCGGGGGGGCCGCCGTTACGCAGTATTTT,TRBJ2-3,TRBD2,TRBV12-3/TRBV12-4,.
CASNPLKSSYNEQFF,TGTGCCAGCAATCCCCTCAAGAGCTCCTACAATGAGCAGTTCTTC,TRBJ2-1,.,TRBV6-4,.
CASSGVGGPDTQYF,TGTGCCAGCAGCGGGGTGGGGGGGCCAGATACGCAGTATTTT,TRBJ2-3,.,TRBV9,.
CASSLETVYGYTF,TGTGCCAGCAGCTTAGAGACAGTCTATGGCTACACCTTC,TRBJ1-2,.,TRBV7-2,.
CASSVGSHPSYEQYF,TGTGCCAGCAGCGTAGGCAGCCACCCCTCCTACGAGCAGTACTTC,TRBJ2-7,.,TRBV9,.
CASSLGRQNTEAFF,TGTGCCAGCAGCTTGGGGCGGCAGAACACTGAAGCTTTCTTT,TRBJ1-1,.,TRBV5-4,.
CSFRAGVRNEQFF,TGCAGCTTCAGGGCGGGAGTCCGCAATGAGCAGTTCTTC,TRBJ2-1,TRBD2,TRBV20-1,.
CASSVPPQSGMAYNEQFF,TGTGCCAGCAGTGTGCCCCCCCAAAGCGGGATGGCCTACAATGAGCAGTTCTTC,TRBJ2-1,TRBD2,TRBV2,.
CASSGQGGDEQYF,TGTGCCAGCTCAGGACAGGGTGGTGACGAGCAGTACTTC,TRBJ2-7,TRBD1,TRBV18,.
CASSQARAVQPQHF,TGTGCCAGCAGCCAAGCCAGGGCAGTTCAGCCCCAGCATTTT,TRBJ1-5,.,TRBV3-1,.
CASSDRGRGEKLFF,TGTGCCAGCAGTGACAGGGGGCGAGGTGAAAAACTGTTTTTT,TRBJ1-4,TRBD1,TRBV6-1,.
CASSLGLAGEADTQYF,TGTGCTAGCAGCTTAGGACTAGCGGGAGAAGCAGATACGCAGTATTTT,TRBJ2-3,TRBD2,TRBV5-1,.
CASTDGTSGINEQFF,TGTGCCAGCACCGATGGGACTAGCGGGATTAATGAGCAGTTCTTC,TRBJ2-1,TRBD2,TRBV7-9,.
CSAKATGHPLGLGGYTF,TGCAGTGCTAAGGCGACAGGGCATCCCCTGGGGTTGGGTGGCTACACCTTC,TRBJ1-2,TRBD1,TRBV20-1,.
CSASGRASYNEQFF,TGCAGTGCTAGCGGGAGGGCCTCCTACAATGAGCAGTTCTTC,TRBJ2-1,TRBD2,TRBV20-1,once
CAWSLRINRDLYNEQFF,TGTGCCTGGAGTTTACGTATTAACCGAGACCTTTACAATGAGCAGTTCTTC,TRBJ2-1,.,TRBV30,.
CASSLVGGARDEQYF,TGTGCCAGCAGCTTAGTGGGAGGGGCTCGGGACGAGCAGTACTTC,TRBJ2-7,TRBD2,TRBV7-9,.
CASSRDIRGPNYGYTF,TGTGCCAGCAGCCGGGACATCCGGGGGCCCAACTATGGCTACACCTTC,TRBJ1-2,.,TRBV5-4,.
CASSQLKIQGAYEQYF,TGTGCCAGCAGCCAACTTAAGATACAGGGGGCGTACGAGCAGTACTTC,TRBJ2-7,TRBD1,TRBV6-2/TRBV6-3,.